This T cell receptor (beta chain) derives from a study of regulatory T cells in long-lasting Graves disease (dated by TCRdb to the early 2020s). Study-wide context: Antithyroid drugs had been taken for less than 3 months by newly diagnosed Graves' disease patients. This study used TCR sequencing and RNA sequencing of peripheral blood to compare persistent Graves' disease patients against newly diagnosed Graves' disease patients. The study was registered as a clinical trial and conducted in China. TCR sequencing covered some 13 persistent and 20 or so newly diagnosed Graves' disease patients, 33 samples in total. What the study reported, not specific to this receptor: The study examined only peripheral blood because the primary lesion, thyroid tissue, could not be accessed. A larger number of public clonotypes was shared among persistent patients (2,741) than among newly diagnosed patients (around 970). Persistent disease showed preferential use of TRBV28, TRBJ1-2 and TRBJ2-5, whereas newly diagnosed disease favored TRBV20-1 and TRBJ2-1. Only the TCR beta chain was sequenced and analyzed. As a limitation, the authors acknowledged that the small sample size may reduce accuracy. Compared with newly diagnosed patients, patients with persistent Graves' disease had lower TCR Shannon entropy and fewer highly expanded clones, which suggests clonal expansion.

The CDR3 starts with the cysteine, ends with the phenylalanine, and has 13 residues. Of the read, only the CDR3 DNA is kept; its 39 bases are in frame from base 1. Trimming accounts for 5 bases at V and 14 bases at J, while the number of junction bases matched to no gene is 9. The germline V gene (reference sequence) specifies SEHNR as CDR1 and FQNEAQ as CDR2. The library was produced with multiplex PCR. The listed sequencing device is Illumina HiSeq 4000. TCR beta libraries were built with iRepertoire HTBI primers and Arm-PCR amplification of CDR3 regions. Gel purification was performed on PCR products prior to sequencing. The study's processing was this. Gene usage analysis of CDR3 amino acid clonotypes used the 62 TRBV and 14 TRBJ segments found across samples. Filtered high-quality paired reads were merged into contigs using COPE and FqMerger. Contigs were aligned with BLAST to IMGT TRBV, TRBD and TRBJ reference genes, and CDR3 was defined per IMGT. Any clonotype with a frequency above 0.1% was classified as a highly expanded clone. Shannon entropy was used to measure repertoire diversity, and the Gini coefficient was used to measure V-J evenness. A clonotype was considered public if more than one individual shared it. The public reads were reanalyzed by TCRdb: fastp trimming at Q25, MiXCR alignment, in-frame beta chains only. Under each unique CDR3 protein, matching rows form one entry showing the most common genes and DNA. What appears here as the V and J calls and clone size reflects TCRdb's work, not the paper's. The sample profile shows roughly 380,000 distinct CDR3 sequences; 15% of them were found once. The ten largest make up 22% of the sample.

This clonotype was picked up a small number of times. Its antigen target is currently unknown. No base qualities exist here, and no much larger clone lies one base off it. Taken with the paper, the label for time point translates to: newly diagnosed GD, antithyroid drugs for less than 3 months. For both TCR sequencing and RNA sequencing, RNA was extracted from PBMCs using TRIzol. Graves' disease was diagnosed according to American Thyroid Association guidelines. Patients for the study were recruited at an endocrinology department in Xi'an, China. Each patient gave roughly 10 milliliters of peripheral blood, collected in an EDTA anticoagulant tube. PBMCs were isolated by Ficoll Paque Plus density gradient separation without further T cell sorting. An Agilent 2100 Bioanalyzer and agarose gel were used to assess RNA quality, and a NanoDrop 2000 was used to measure RNA concentration.

The chain joins TRBV7-9 to TRBJ2-1; 10 junctional bases match TRBD2. This clonotype was obtained from a female donor with Graves disease. The sequencing used peripheral blood mononuclear cells (PBMCs), collected at new diagnosis, from a patient treated with antithyroid drugs. The DNA reads as follows: TGTGCCAGCAGCCTCAGCGGGAGGGAGGTGGAGTTCTTC. Its amino acids are CASSLSGREVEFF.